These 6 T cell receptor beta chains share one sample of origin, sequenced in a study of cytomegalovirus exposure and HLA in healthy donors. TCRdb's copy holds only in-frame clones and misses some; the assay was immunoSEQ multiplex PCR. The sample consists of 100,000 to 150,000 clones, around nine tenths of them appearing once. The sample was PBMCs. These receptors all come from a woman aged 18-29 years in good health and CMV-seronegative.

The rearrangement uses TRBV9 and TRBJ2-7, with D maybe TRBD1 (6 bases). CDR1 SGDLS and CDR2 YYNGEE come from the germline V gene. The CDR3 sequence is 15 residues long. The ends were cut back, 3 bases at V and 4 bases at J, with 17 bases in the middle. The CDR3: CASSAAPGAGYEQYF. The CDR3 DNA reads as TGTGCCAGCAGCGCCGCTCCAGGGGCTGGGTACGAGCAGTACTTC.

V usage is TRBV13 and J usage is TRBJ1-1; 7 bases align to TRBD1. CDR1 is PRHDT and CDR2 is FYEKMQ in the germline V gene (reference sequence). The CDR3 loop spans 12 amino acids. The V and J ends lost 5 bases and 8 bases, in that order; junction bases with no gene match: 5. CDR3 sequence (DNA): TGTGCCAGCAGCGACCCCAGGGGGGAAGCTTTCTTT. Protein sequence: CASSDPRGEAFF.

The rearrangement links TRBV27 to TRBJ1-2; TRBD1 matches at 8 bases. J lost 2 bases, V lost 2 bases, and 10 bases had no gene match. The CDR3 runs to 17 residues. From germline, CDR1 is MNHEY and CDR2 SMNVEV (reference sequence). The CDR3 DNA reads TGTGCCAGCAGTTTAGGACAGGGAGCGGTTGACAACTATGGCTACACCTTC. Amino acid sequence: CASSLGQGAVDNYGYTF.

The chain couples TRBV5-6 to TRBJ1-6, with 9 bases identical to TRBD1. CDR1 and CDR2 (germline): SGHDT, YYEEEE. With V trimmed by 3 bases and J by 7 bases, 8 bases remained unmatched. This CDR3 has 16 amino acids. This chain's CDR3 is CASSSFGTGQNSPLHF. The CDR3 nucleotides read TGTGCCAGCAGCTCGTTCGGGACAGGGCAAAATTCACCCCTCCACTTT.

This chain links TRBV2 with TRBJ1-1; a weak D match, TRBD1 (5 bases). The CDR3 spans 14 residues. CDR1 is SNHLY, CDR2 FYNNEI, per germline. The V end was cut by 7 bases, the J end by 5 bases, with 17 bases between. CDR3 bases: TGTGCCAGCAAAGGGCGGGGACGGGGAACTGAAGCTTTCTTT. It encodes CASKGRGRGTEAFF.

The CDR3 DNA sequence: TGTGCCAGCAGCCTCGGACAGGCCCCCAAAAACATTCAGTACTTC. This translates into CASSLGQAPKNIQYF. V gene TRBV13 combines with J gene TRBJ2-4; TRBD1 agrees at 7 bases. Looked up from germline, CDR1 is PRHDT and CDR2 is FYEKMQ (reference sequence). Trimming cost V 5 bases and J 2 bases; bases outside gene matches: 6. CDR3 length: 15 amino acids.